The 10 T cell receptor beta chains in this list originate from one sample, sequenced in a study of cytotoxic CD8 clonotypes in ibrutinib-treated CLL. The method was immunoSEQ multiplex PCR; TCRdb's version includes in-frame clones alone and lacks a portion of them. The sample comprises 300,000 or so clones, roughly 71% of which are singletons, and 6% to 6.5% rests with the top ten. The input for sequencing was PBMCs, taken after 36 months of ibrutinib treatment. The receptor source for this set is a human donor with chronic lymphocytic leukemia.

The chain couples TRBV7-8 to TRBJ2-7; D ambiguous. CDR1 and CDR2 from the germline V gene are SGHVS and FQNEAQ. The V gene lost 1 base and the J gene lost 5 bases, with 9 bases spanning the gap. The CDR3 sequence is 13 residues long. CDR3 sequence (DNA): TGTGCCAGCAGCTTAGACCGACGGGACGAGCAGTACTTC. Its protein is CASSLDRRDEQYF.

The chain couples TRBV7-8 to TRBJ1-1; no reliable D call. The CDR3 spans 12 residues. The germline V gene has CDR1 SGHVS and CDR2 FQNEAQ. V dropped 5 bases and J dropped 7 bases, with 11 bases sitting between them. CDR3 loop: CASSGGYGEAFF. The CDR3 bases are TGTGCCAGCAGCGGAGGATATGGTGAAGCTTTCTTT.

J is TRBJ2-3 and V is TRBV28; D not resolved. This CDR3 comprises 16 residues. Deletions cut 10 bases from V and 0 bases from J, with 20 bases between. Per germline, CDR1 MDHEN and CDR2 SYDVKM. The CDR3 protein is CATDELDNLSTDTQYF. CDR3 bases: TGTGCCACTGACGAATTGGATAATCTCAGCACAGATACGCAGTATTTT.

The rearrangement uses TRBV6-1 and TRBJ1-1, with no clear D. CDR1 and CDR2 (germline): MNHNS, SASEGT. The CDR3 length is 14 residues. Trimming shortened V by 6 bases and J by 0 bases, and 11 bases separated the two germline ends. The CDR3 protein is CASRVDGMNTEAFF. The CDR3, as DNA: TGTGCCAGCAGAGTTGACGGTATGAACACTGAAGCTTTCTTT.

CDR3 in DNA: TGTGCCAGCAGCTTAGGTGGGGGGATGAACACTGAAGCTTTCTTT. Its protein product is CASSLGGGMNTEAFF. The chain has TRBV7-2 and TRBJ1-1; perhaps TRBD1 as D (5 bases). The CDR3 length is 15 residues. Germline values: CDR1 SGHTA, CDR2 FQGNSA. The V end was cut by 1 base, the J end by 0 bases, with 9 bases between.

The sample holds a few counts of this clone. The rearrangement joins TRBV20-1 to TRBJ2-7, with D possibly being TRBD2 (6 bases). CDR1 and CDR2 (germline): DFQATT, SNEGSKA (reference sequence). V was trimmed by 6 bases and J by 3 bases, leaving 9 bases between them. This CDR3 has 11 residues. CDR3 sequence: CSAGTFYEQYF. The CDR3 DNA is TGCAGTGCCGGGACTTTCTACGAGCAGTACTTC.

The V gene is TRBV6-6, the J gene TRBJ1-2; perhaps TRBD1 as D (6 bases). The CDR3 has 15 residues. The V end lost 6 bases, the J end lost 6 bases, and 20 bases lay between the germline ends. Germline lookup yields CDR1 MNHNY and CDR2 SVGAGI (reference sequence). The CDR3 DNA sequence: TGTGCCAGCAGCAATACACCGACAGGATTTAATGGCTACACCTTC. It translates to CASSNTPTGFNGYTF.

The chain has TRBV9 and TRBJ1-5; possible D gene TRBD1, 5 bases. The CDR3 runs 14 residues. Germline V gene data show CDR1 as SGDLS and CDR2 as YYNGEE. Trimming removed 2 bases at V and 7 bases at J, with 13 bases between. The CDR3 sequence: CASSVEGVGQPQHF. CDR3 DNA: TGTGCCAGCAGCGTGGAAGGGGTCGGGCAGCCCCAGCATTTT.

This chain links TRBV29-1 with TRBJ2-1; 9 bases match TRBD2. V trimming: 5 bases; J trimming: 0 bases; junction bases outside the gene matches: 11. Germline V gene lookup returns CDR1 SQVTM and CDR2 ANQGSEA. The CDR3 is made up of 17 amino acids. In DNA form, the CDR3 reads TGCAGCGTTACCGGTCTAGCGGGGATCTTCTCCTACAATGAGCAGTTCTTC. This translates into CSVTGLAGIFSYNEQFF.

The gene calls are TRBV5-4 and TRBJ1-4, with D possibly being TRBD1 (6 bases). This CDR3 is built from 14 residues. Trimming took off 4 bases at V and 10 bases at J, with 17 bases between the two ends. In germline, CDR1 is SGHNT, CDR2 YYREEE (reference sequence). CDR3 in amino acids: CASSVQGPDRKLFF. Here the CDR3 DNA reads TGTGCCAGCAGCGTACAGGGACCGGATCGAAAACTGTTTTTT.